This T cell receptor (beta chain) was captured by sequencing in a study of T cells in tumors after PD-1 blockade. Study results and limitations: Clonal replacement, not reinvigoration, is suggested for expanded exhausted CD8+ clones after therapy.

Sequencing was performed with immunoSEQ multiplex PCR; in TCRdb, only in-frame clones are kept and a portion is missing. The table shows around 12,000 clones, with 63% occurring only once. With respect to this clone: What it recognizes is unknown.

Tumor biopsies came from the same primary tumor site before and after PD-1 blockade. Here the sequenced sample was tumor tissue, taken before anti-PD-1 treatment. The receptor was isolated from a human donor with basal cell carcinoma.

This CDR3 is CASSLTIGTQYF. In DNA form, the CDR3 reads TGTGCCAGCAGCCTAACGATAGGTACGCAGTATTTT. V gene TRBV7-8 combines with J gene TRBJ2-3, with D hard to call. The CDR3 has 12 amino acids. Germline assignment: CDR1 SGHVS and CDR2 FQNEAQ. V was pared by 5 bases and J by 8 bases, with 11 bases between.